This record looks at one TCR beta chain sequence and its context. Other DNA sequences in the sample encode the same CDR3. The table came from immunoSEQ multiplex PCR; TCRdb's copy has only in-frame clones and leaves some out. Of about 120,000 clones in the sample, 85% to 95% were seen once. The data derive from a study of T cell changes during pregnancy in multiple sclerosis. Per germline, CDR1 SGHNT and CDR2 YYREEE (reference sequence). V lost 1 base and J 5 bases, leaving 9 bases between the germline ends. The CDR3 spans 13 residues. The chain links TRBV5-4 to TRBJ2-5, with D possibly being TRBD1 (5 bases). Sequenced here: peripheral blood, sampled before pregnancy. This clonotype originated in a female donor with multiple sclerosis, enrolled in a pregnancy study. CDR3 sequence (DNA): TGTGCCAGCAGCTTGAGGGGATCTGAGACCCAGTACTTC. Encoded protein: CASSLRGSETQYF.